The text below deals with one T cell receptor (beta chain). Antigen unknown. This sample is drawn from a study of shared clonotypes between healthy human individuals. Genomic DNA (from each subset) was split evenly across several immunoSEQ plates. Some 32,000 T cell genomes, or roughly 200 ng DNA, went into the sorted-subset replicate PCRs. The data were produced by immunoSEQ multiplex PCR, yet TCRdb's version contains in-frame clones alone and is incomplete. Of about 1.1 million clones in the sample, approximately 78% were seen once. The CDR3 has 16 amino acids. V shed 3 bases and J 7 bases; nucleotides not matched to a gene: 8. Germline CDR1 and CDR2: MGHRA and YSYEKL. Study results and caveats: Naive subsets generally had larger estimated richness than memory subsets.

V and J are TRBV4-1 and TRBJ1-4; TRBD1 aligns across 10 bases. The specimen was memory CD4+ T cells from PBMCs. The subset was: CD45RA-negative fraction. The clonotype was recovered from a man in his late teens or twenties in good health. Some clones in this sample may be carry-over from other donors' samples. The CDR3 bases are TGCGCCAGCAGCCAGGAACGACAGGGGGCTAGTGAAAAACTGTTTTTT. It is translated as CASSQERQGASEKLFF.